This T cell receptor beta chain emerged from a study of beta chain features in type 1 diabetes. Study-level information: Taken together, all samples contributed fewer than 110 million examined sorted cells.

This CDR3 has 15 residues. V was cut by 5 bases and J by 2 bases, with 12 bases left in between. The entirety of the isolated RNA underwent reverse transcription, so expressed TCRB transcripts were sequenced. Deep immunoSEQ sequencing covered naive, central memory and regulatory T cell samples. Only in-frame clones appear in the TCRdb table, and some are missing; sequencing was by immunoSEQ multiplex PCR. Of under 950,000 clones listed, roughly 15% are singletons. This clone was seen many times. CD4+ cells of the naive, central memory, regulatory and stem cell-like memory types were sorted via CD45RO/CCR7/CD25/CD127/CD95/CD27.

The clonotype originates from a woman between 18 and 29 years old in good health. The chain recombines TRBV23-1 with TRBJ2-2, with D maybe TRBD1 (6 bases). TRBV23-1 is assigned to the ORF class and has an uncertain function. The sequencing sample was made of naive CD4+ T cells from blood. CDR3 sequence: CASSARTANTGELFF. The DNA of the CDR3 is TGCGCCAGCAGTGCCCGGACAGCAAACACCGGGGAGCTGTTTTTT.